This is a list of T cell receptor beta chains from one sample in a study of early T cells in non-severe SARS-CoV-2 infection. TCRdb reprocessed the 5' RACE reads via MiXCR and lists one record per CDR3 protein. The sample contains 60,000 or so distinct CDR3 sequences, more than 8.5% of which appear only once. Sequences were obtained from whole blood. The receptors here all came from an adult who was a healthcare worker with PCR-confirmed SARS-CoV-2 infection or an uninfected control (not recorded which). The conserved cysteine and the conserved F or W are not part of the CDR3 here.

j_call: TRBJ1-4
v_call: TRBV28
cdr3_aa: ASSSAAISGTGDEKLF

j_call: TRBJ2-1
v_call: TRBV5-4
cdr3_aa: ASSLKLAGGPDYNEQF

j_call: TRBJ1-6
v_call: TRBV12-3/TRBV12-4
cdr3_aa: ASSFPNSPLH

j_call: TRBJ2-7
v_call: TRBV20-1
cdr3_aa: SARGDSSYEQY

j_call: TRBJ2-1
v_call: TRBV29-1
cdr3_aa: SAPGVHEQF

j_call: TRBJ1-2
v_call: TRBV6-1
cdr3_aa: ASRAGQGGYGYT

j_call: TRBJ2-7
v_call: TRBV20-1
cdr3_aa: SAERGTGGYEQY

j_call: TRBJ2-3
v_call: TRBV12-3/TRBV12-4
cdr3_aa: ASSSSTSARTDTQY

j_call: TRBJ2-2
v_call: TRBV9
cdr3_aa: ASSVGNANTGELF

j_call: TRBJ1-2
v_call: TRBV29-1
cdr3_aa: SVEAITHYGYT

j_call: TRBJ1-1
v_call: TRBV7-2
cdr3_aa: ASSPKRGQGPAF

j_call: TRBJ2-7
v_call: TRBV5-5
cdr3_aa: ASSFDSYEQY

j_call: TRBJ2-7
v_call: TRBV10-2
cdr3_aa: ASRISGKDEQY

j_call: TRBJ2-5
v_call: TRBV7-3
cdr3_aa: ASSSDGETQY

j_call: TRBJ2-6
v_call: TRBV5-1
cdr3_aa: ASSLTPGANVLT

j_call: TRBJ1-2
v_call: TRBV29-1
cdr3_aa: SVDGYT

j_call: TRBJ2-3
v_call: TRBV29-1
cdr3_aa: SVEDLSRTDTQY

j_call: TRBJ2-5
v_call: TRBV30
cdr3_aa: AWKGLAYQETQY

j_call: TRBJ1-5
v_call: TRBV6-2/TRBV6-3
cdr3_aa: ASSKEGTNQPQH